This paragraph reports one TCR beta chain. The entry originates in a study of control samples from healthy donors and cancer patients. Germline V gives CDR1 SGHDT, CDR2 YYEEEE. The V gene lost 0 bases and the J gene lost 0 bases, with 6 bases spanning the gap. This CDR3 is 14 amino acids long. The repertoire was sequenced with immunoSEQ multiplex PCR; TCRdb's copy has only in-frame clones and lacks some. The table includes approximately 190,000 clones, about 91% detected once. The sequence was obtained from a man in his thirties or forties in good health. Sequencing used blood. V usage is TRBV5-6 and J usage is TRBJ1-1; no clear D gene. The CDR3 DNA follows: TGTGCCAGCAGCTTGGGGATTCTGAACACTGAAGCTTTCTTT. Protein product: CASSLGILNTEAFF.